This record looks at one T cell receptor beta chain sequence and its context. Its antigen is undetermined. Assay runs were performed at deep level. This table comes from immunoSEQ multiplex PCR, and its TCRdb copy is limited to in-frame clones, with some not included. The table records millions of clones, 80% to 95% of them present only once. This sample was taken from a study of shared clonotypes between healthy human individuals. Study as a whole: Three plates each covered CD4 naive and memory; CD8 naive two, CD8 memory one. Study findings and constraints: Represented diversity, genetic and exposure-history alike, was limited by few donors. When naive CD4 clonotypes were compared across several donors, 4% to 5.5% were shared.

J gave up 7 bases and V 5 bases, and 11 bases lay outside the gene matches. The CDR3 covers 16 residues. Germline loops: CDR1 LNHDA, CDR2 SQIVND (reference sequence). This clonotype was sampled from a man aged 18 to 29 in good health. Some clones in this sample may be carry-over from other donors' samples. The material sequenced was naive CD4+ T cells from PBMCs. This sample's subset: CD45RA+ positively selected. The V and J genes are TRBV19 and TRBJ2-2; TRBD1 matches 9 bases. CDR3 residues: CASSLPGQGRIGELFF. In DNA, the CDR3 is TGTGCCAGTAGTTTACCGGGACAGGGAAGGATCGGGGAGCTGTTTTTT.